The rows below give T cell receptor beta chains drawn from one sample of a study of blood T cells in healthy people across ages. MiXCR was run by TCRdb on the 5' RACE reads, yielding one entry per CDR3 protein. The sample shows about 1.5 million distinct CDR3 sequences, under 55% of them seen only once. The sample was blood. The receptors were sampled from a woman aged 18-35 years in good health. Each CDR3 is given with its conserved first and last residue. Each record gives: clone size, J gene, D gene, V gene, CDR3 protein, CDR3 DNA. A D gene is named only where the DNA matches it firmly. The listing skips clone size in some rows; elsewhere it reads once, few, many or a size class.

clone_size: .
j_call: TRBJ1-1
d_call: TRBD1
v_call: TRBV7-9
cdr3_aa: CASSSNGQGNTEAFF
cdr3_nt: TGTGCCAGCAGCTCAAACGGACAGGGGAACACTGAAGCTTTCTTT

clone_size: few
j_call: TRBJ2-1
d_call: TRBD2
v_call: TRBV10-1
cdr3_aa: CASPCLAGKNEQFF
cdr3_nt: TGCGCCAGCCCCTGTTTAGCGGGGAAAAATGAGCAGTTCTTC

clone_size: .
j_call: TRBJ2-7
d_call: TRBD2
v_call: TRBV9
cdr3_aa: CASSQADSGIYEQYF
cdr3_nt: TGTGCCAGCAGCCAAGCGGATAGCGGGATCTACGAGCAGTACTTC

clone_size: many
j_call: TRBJ1-2
d_call: .
v_call: TRBV12-3/TRBV12-4
cdr3_aa: CASSFSGAGYTF
cdr3_nt: TGTGCCAGCAGTTTTTCAGGGGCTGGCTACACCTTC

clone_size: .
j_call: TRBJ2-1
d_call: TRBD1
v_call: TRBV7-6
cdr3_aa: CASSSRTGRDEQFF
cdr3_nt: TGTGCCAGCAGCTCCCGGACAGGGCGCGATGAGCAGTTCTTC

clone_size: .
j_call: TRBJ1-4
d_call: .
v_call: TRBV20-1
cdr3_aa: CSASADNEKLFF
cdr3_nt: TGCAGTGCTAGTGCGGATAATGAAAAACTGTTTTTT

clone_size: .
j_call: TRBJ2-5
d_call: .
v_call: TRBV4-3
cdr3_aa: CASSQDFRAQETQYF
cdr3_nt: TGCGCCAGCAGCCAAGATTTCCGGGCCCAAGAGACCCAGTACTTC

clone_size: .
j_call: TRBJ1-5
d_call: .
v_call: TRBV6-1
cdr3_aa: CASSEDLGGQPQHF
cdr3_nt: TGTGCCAGCAGTGAGGATCTGGGCGGGCAGCCCCAGCATTTT

clone_size: .
j_call: TRBJ1-2
d_call: .
v_call: TRBV7-2
cdr3_aa: CASTPAAVNYGYTF
cdr3_nt: TGTGCCAGCACCCCTGCCGCGGTCAACTATGGCTACACCTTC

clone_size: .
j_call: TRBJ1-6
d_call: .
v_call: TRBV27
cdr3_aa: CASSSAGPPLHF
cdr3_nt: TGTGCCAGCAGTTCAGCGGGTCCACCCCTCCACTTT

clone_size: .
j_call: TRBJ2-1
d_call: TRBD2
v_call: TRBV9
cdr3_aa: CASSVGAGGRPNNEQFF
cdr3_nt: TGTGCCAGCAGCGTAGGGGCGGGGGGCCGACCTAACAATGAGCAGTTCTTC

clone_size: .
j_call: TRBJ1-1
d_call: .
v_call: TRBV5-1
cdr3_aa: CASSLTGFSEAFF
cdr3_nt: TGCGCCAGCAGCTTGACAGGGTTCTCTGAAGCTTTCTTT

clone_size: few
j_call: TRBJ1-5
d_call: .
v_call: TRBV12-3/TRBV12-4
cdr3_aa: CASSYRGATAGNQPQHF
cdr3_nt: TGTGCCAGCAGTTACCGGGGGGCCACTGCGGGCAATCAGCCCCAGCATTTT

clone_size: .
j_call: TRBJ2-2
d_call: .
v_call: TRBV6-2/TRBV6-3
cdr3_aa: CASSYSWELFF
cdr3_nt: TGTGCCAGCAGCTACTCGTGGGAGCTGTTTTTT

clone_size: .
j_call: TRBJ2-5
d_call: .
v_call: TRBV20-1
cdr3_aa: CSARSRETQYF
cdr3_nt: TGCAGTGCTAGATCACGGGAGACCCAGTACTTC

clone_size: .
j_call: TRBJ2-2
d_call: .
v_call: TRBV2
cdr3_aa: CASSEPPTGELFF
cdr3_nt: TGTGCCAGCAGTGAACCGCCGACCGGGGAGCTGTTTTTT

clone_size: .
j_call: TRBJ2-7
d_call: .
v_call: TRBV20-1
cdr3_aa: CSARDYKRYNEQYF
cdr3_nt: TGCAGTGCTAGAGATTATAAGCGGTACAATGAGCAGTACTTC

clone_size: .
j_call: TRBJ2-1
d_call: .
v_call: TRBV12-3/TRBV12-4
cdr3_aa: CASSPDGSSDEQFF
cdr3_nt: TGTGCCAGCAGTCCCGACGGAAGCAGCGATGAGCAGTTCTTC

clone_size: .
j_call: TRBJ1-1
d_call: .
v_call: TRBV9
cdr3_aa: CASSPPRGGNEAFF
cdr3_nt: TGTGCCAGCAGCCCCCCGCGGGGAGGGAATGAAGCTTTCTTT

clone_size: .
j_call: TRBJ1-1
d_call: .
v_call: TRBV12-3/TRBV12-4
cdr3_aa: CASSQGQGRRVAFF
cdr3_nt: TGTGCCAGCAGCCAAGGGCAGGGGCGCAGGGTTGCTTTCTTT

clone_size: .
j_call: TRBJ1-6
d_call: .
v_call: TRBV21-1
cdr3_aa: CASSTRTGGSNSPLHF
cdr3_nt: TGTGCCAGCAGCACGAGGACAGGGGGCTCGAATTCACCCCTCCACTTT

clone_size: few
j_call: TRBJ2-7
d_call: TRBD1
v_call: TRBV6-2/TRBV6-3
cdr3_aa: CASRGPGQGTYEQYF
cdr3_nt: TGTGCCAGCAGAGGACCGGGACAGGGAACCTACGAGCAGTACTTC

clone_size: .
j_call: TRBJ2-3
d_call: .
v_call: TRBV2
cdr3_aa: CASSERTFGTDTQYF
cdr3_nt: TGTGCCAGCAGTGAACGGACTTTCGGCACAGATACGCAGTATTTT

clone_size: few
j_call: TRBJ2-7
d_call: .
v_call: TRBV7-2
cdr3_aa: CASSSATGNEQYF
cdr3_nt: TGTGCCAGCAGCTCAGCGACGGGAAATGAGCAGTACTTC

clone_size: few
j_call: TRBJ2-1
d_call: TRBD2
v_call: TRBV29-1
cdr3_aa: CSVALLAGHYEQFF
cdr3_nt: TGCAGCGTAGCTCTGCTAGCGGGGCACTATGAGCAGTTCTTC

clone_size: few
j_call: TRBJ2-3
d_call: TRBD2
v_call: TRBV4-3
cdr3_aa: CASSQGSSGGSKDTQYF
cdr3_nt: TGCGCCAGCAGCCAAGGGAGCAGCGGGGGGTCGAAAGATACGCAGTATTTT

clone_size: once
j_call: TRBJ2-1
d_call: .
v_call: TRBV11-3
cdr3_aa: CASSFTRAGYNEQFF
cdr3_nt: TGTGCCAGCAGCTTCACTAGGGCGGGCTACAATGAGCAGTTCTTC

clone_size: few
j_call: TRBJ2-1
d_call: .
v_call: TRBV3-1
cdr3_aa: CASSQDSRPYYNEQFF
cdr3_nt: TGTGCCAGCAGCCAGGACAGTAGGCCCTATTACAATGAGCAGTTCTTC

clone_size: few
j_call: TRBJ2-1
d_call: .
v_call: TRBV5-1
cdr3_aa: CASSFEGSSYNEKFF
cdr3_nt: TGCGCCAGCAGCTTCGAAGGATCATCCTACAATGAGAAGTTCTTC

clone_size: .
j_call: TRBJ1-1
d_call: .
v_call: TRBV4-3
cdr3_aa: CASSQDGNTGDTEAFF
cdr3_nt: TGCGCCAGCAGCCAAGACGGGAATACGGGGGACACTGAAGCTTTCTTT

clone_size: few
j_call: TRBJ1-4
d_call: .
v_call: TRBV12-5
cdr3_aa: CASGLVGVAVDNEKLFF
cdr3_nt: TGTGCTAGTGGTTTGGTAGGGGTCGCGGTCGATAATGAAAAACTGTTTTTT

clone_size: .
j_call: TRBJ2-2
d_call: .
v_call: TRBV12-3/TRBV12-4
cdr3_aa: CASSFYSGELFF
cdr3_nt: TGTGCCAGCAGTTTTTATTCCGGGGAGCTGTTTTTT

clone_size: few
j_call: TRBJ1-1
d_call: TRBD1
v_call: TRBV6-6
cdr3_aa: CASSYYRGNTEAFF
cdr3_nt: TGTGCCAGCAGTTACTACAGGGGGAACACTGAAGCTTTCTTT

clone_size: .
j_call: TRBJ2-1
d_call: .
v_call: TRBV5-1
cdr3_aa: CASSLTSPSSYNEQFF
cdr3_nt: TGCGCCAGCAGCTTGACCAGCCCGAGCTCCTACAATGAGCAGTTCTTC

clone_size: .
j_call: TRBJ1-1
d_call: .
v_call: TRBV6-2/TRBV6-3
cdr3_aa: CASGSRRENTEAFF
cdr3_nt: TGTGCCAGCGGGTCCCGGAGGGAGAACACTGAAGCTTTCTTT

clone_size: .
j_call: TRBJ2-1
d_call: .
v_call: TRBV20-1
cdr3_aa: CSARDQIALFF
cdr3_nt: TGCAGTGCTAGAGATCAGATAGCCCTGTTCTTC

clone_size: few
j_call: TRBJ2-7
d_call: TRBD1
v_call: TRBV5-1
cdr3_aa: CASSTGQVGYEQYF
cdr3_nt: TGCGCCAGCAGCACAGGACAGGTGGGTTACGAGCAGTACTTC

clone_size: .
j_call: TRBJ1-1
d_call: .
v_call: TRBV4-3
cdr3_aa: CASSQEYGFYTEAFF
cdr3_nt: TGCGCCAGCAGCCAAGAGTACGGGTTTTACACTGAAGCTTTCTTT

clone_size: .
j_call: TRBJ2-7
d_call: .
v_call: TRBV20-1
cdr3_aa: CSARDREHFYLYEQYF
cdr3_nt: TGCAGTGCTAGAGACAGGGAGCATTTCTACTTATACGAGCAGTACTTC

clone_size: .
j_call: TRBJ1-2
d_call: TRBD1
v_call: TRBV4-3
cdr3_aa: CASSSAGGFFGYTF
cdr3_nt: TGCGCCAGCAGTTCGGCAGGGGGATTTTTTGGCTACACCTTC

clone_size: .
j_call: TRBJ2-7
d_call: TRBD2
v_call: TRBV20-1
cdr3_aa: CSARALEAGGVKNEQYF
cdr3_nt: TGCAGTGCTAGAGCCTTAGAGGCGGGAGGAGTGAAGAATGAGCAGTACTTC

clone_size: few
j_call: TRBJ2-1
d_call: TRBD2
v_call: TRBV28
cdr3_aa: CASTSGLGILDEQFF
cdr3_nt: TGTGCCAGCACCTCGGGACTAGGAATCTTGGATGAGCAGTTCTTC

clone_size: .
j_call: TRBJ2-2
d_call: .
v_call: TRBV5-4
cdr3_aa: CASSHLVQQLNGELFF
cdr3_nt: TGTGCCAGCAGCCACCTGGTCCAACAACTCAACGGGGAGCTGTTTTTT

clone_size: few
j_call: TRBJ2-1
d_call: .
v_call: TRBV30
cdr3_aa: CAWSSTAKGQFF
cdr3_nt: TGTGCCTGGAGTTCAACCGCCAAAGGGCAGTTCTTC

clone_size: .
j_call: TRBJ2-5
d_call: .
v_call: TRBV29-1
cdr3_aa: CSVKDPASVTQYF
cdr3_nt: TGTAGCGTTAAAGATCCGGCTAGTGTGACCCAGTACTTC

clone_size: .
j_call: TRBJ1-6
d_call: .
v_call: TRBV12-3/TRBV12-4
cdr3_aa: CASRPGRGKGSPLHF
cdr3_nt: TGTGCCAGCAGACCGGGACGGGGAAAAGGATCACCCCTCCACTTT